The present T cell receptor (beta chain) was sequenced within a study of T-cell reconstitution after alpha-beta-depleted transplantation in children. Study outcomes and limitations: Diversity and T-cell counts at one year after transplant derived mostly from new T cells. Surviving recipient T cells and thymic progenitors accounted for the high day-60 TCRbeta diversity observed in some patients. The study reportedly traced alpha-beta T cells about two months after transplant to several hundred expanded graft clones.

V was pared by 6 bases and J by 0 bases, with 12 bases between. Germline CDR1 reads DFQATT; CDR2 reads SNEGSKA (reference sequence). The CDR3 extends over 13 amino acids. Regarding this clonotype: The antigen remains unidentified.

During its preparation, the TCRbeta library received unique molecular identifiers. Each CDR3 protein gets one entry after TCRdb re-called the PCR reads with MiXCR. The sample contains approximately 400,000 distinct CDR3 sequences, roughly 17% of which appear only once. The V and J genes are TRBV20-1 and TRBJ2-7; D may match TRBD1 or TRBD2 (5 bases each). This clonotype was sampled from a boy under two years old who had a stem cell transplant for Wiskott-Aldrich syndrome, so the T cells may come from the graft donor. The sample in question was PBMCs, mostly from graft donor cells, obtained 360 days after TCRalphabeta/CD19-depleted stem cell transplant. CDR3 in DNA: TGCAGTGCGGGAGACAGCCTCTCCTACGAGCAGTACTTC. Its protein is CSAGDSLSYEQYF.